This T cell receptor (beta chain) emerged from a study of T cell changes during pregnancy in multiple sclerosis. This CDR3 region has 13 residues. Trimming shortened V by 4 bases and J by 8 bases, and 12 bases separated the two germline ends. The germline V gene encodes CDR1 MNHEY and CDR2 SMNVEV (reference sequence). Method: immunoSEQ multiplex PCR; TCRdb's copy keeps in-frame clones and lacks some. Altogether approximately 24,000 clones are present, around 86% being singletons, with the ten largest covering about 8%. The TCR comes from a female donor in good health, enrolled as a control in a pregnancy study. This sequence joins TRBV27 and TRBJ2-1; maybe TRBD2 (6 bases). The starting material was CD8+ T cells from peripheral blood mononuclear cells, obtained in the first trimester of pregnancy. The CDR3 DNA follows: TGTGCCAGCAGTTCTTGGGGGGTGGATGAGCAGTTCTTC. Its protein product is CASSSWGVDEQFF.